These T cell receptor beta chains were read from a single sample in a study of T cells after yellow fever vaccination. TCRdb re-called the 5' RACE reads through MiXCR, storing one row per CDR3 protein. The sample consists of 400,000 or so distinct CDR3 sequences, roughly a sixth of them appearing once. This material consisted of PBMCs, taken before the yellow fever booster vaccination. These receptors all come from a man younger than 35 who received the YFV17D yellow fever vaccine. The conserved cysteine and the conserved F or W are not part of the CDR3 here. Each record gives: D gene, J gene, V gene, CDR3 protein. The D gene is left open where the match is weak.

D gene: TRBD1; J gene: TRBJ2-6; V gene: TRBV12-3/TRBV12-4; CDR3 protein: ASSRQGNAGANVLT
D gene: -; J gene: TRBJ2-3; V gene: TRBV7-9; CDR3 protein: ASSPRQPTDTQY
D gene: TRBD2; J gene: TRBJ2-1; V gene: TRBV10-3; CDR3 protein: ATSNLAGINEQF
D gene: -; J gene: TRBJ1-1; V gene: TRBV18; CDR3 protein: ASSPNRAGTEAF
D gene: TRBD1; J gene: TRBJ1-1; V gene: TRBV7-9; CDR3 protein: ASSRRQGRDTEAF
D gene: TRBD1; J gene: TRBJ2-7; V gene: TRBV20-1; CDR3 protein: SATGTDHEQY
D gene: -; J gene: TRBJ2-5; V gene: TRBV5-1; CDR3 protein: ASSLDGKETQY
D gene: -; J gene: TRBJ1-3; V gene: TRBV20-1; CDR3 protein: SAGTIGGNTIY
D gene: -; J gene: TRBJ1-2; V gene: TRBV20-1; CDR3 protein: SAPLRGTLYGYT
D gene: -; J gene: TRBJ1-4; V gene: TRBV7-9; CDR3 protein: ASSQTGYRNEKLF
D gene: -; J gene: TRBJ2-3; V gene: TRBV4-2; CDR3 protein: ASSQGQRPDTQY
D gene: TRBD1; J gene: TRBJ2-5; V gene: TRBV4-3; CDR3 protein: ASSQDRARGMETQY
D gene: -; J gene: TRBJ2-5; V gene: TRBV10-3; CDR3 protein: AISESQETQY
D gene: -; J gene: TRBJ1-1; V gene: TRBV4-1; CDR3 protein: ASSQADGNTEAF
D gene: -; J gene: TRBJ2-3; V gene: TRBV15; CDR3 protein: ATSTRLDTQY
D gene: TRBD2; J gene: TRBJ2-1; V gene: TRBV5-1; CDR3 protein: ASSPTSGLGFGEF
D gene: -; J gene: TRBJ1-1; V gene: TRBV7-2; CDR3 protein: ASSLRGLLTEAF
D gene: TRBD1; J gene: TRBJ1-1; V gene: TRBV10-3; CDR3 protein: AISGSGTENTEAF
D gene: -; J gene: TRBJ2-5; V gene: TRBV20-1; CDR3 protein: SATLGAGQETQY
D gene: -; J gene: TRBJ1-1; V gene: TRBV6-6; CDR3 protein: ASGGVEAF
D gene: TRBD2; J gene: TRBJ2-7; V gene: TRBV4-3; CDR3 protein: ASSQEPPGGYSYEQY
D gene: -; J gene: TRBJ1-2; V gene: TRBV6-5; CDR3 protein: ASSSHGGNYGYT
D gene: -; J gene: TRBJ2-3; V gene: TRBV5-1; CDR3 protein: ASSLEEDTQY
D gene: TRBD2; J gene: TRBJ2-1; V gene: TRBV5-1; CDR3 protein: ASSLGGAGGLPHNEQF
D gene: TRBD1; J gene: TRBJ1-5; V gene: TRBV7-9; CDR3 protein: ASRVGTACNQPQH
D gene: -; J gene: TRBJ1-5; V gene: TRBV10-3; CDR3 protein: AISESPGGNQPQH
D gene: TRBD2; J gene: TRBJ2-7; V gene: TRBV4-1; CDR3 protein: ASSQDQGTSNEQY
D gene: TRBD1; J gene: TRBJ1-1; V gene: TRBV27; CDR3 protein: ASSLSRTGAEAF
D gene: -; J gene: TRBJ2-5; V gene: TRBV27; CDR3 protein: ASSTWGEVETQY
D gene: -; J gene: TRBJ2-1; V gene: TRBV5-1; CDR3 protein: ASSSAGAGEQF
D gene: -; J gene: TRBJ1-2; V gene: TRBV12-3/TRBV12-4; CDR3 protein: ASSSPGTGFSGT
D gene: -; J gene: TRBJ1-6; V gene: TRBV7-9; CDR3 protein: ASSLLVSNSPLH
D gene: -; J gene: TRBJ2-5; V gene: TRBV7-2; CDR3 protein: ASCPAGETQY
D gene: TRBD2; J gene: TRBJ2-5; V gene: TRBV7-9; CDR3 protein: ASTGGETQY
D gene: -; J gene: TRBJ2-2; V gene: TRBV5-1; CDR3 protein: ASSILALNTGELF
D gene: TRBD1; J gene: TRBJ2-1; V gene: TRBV20-1; CDR3 protein: SASTGTGNEQF
D gene: TRBD1; J gene: TRBJ1-6; V gene: TRBV12-3/TRBV12-4; CDR3 protein: ASSRGGAFGSPLH
D gene: -; J gene: TRBJ2-7; V gene: TRBV20-1; CDR3 protein: SARGAGIEQY
D gene: TRBD1; J gene: TRBJ1-4; V gene: TRBV30; CDR3 protein: AWSRRQGGGEKLF
D gene: -; J gene: TRBJ2-1; V gene: TRBV10-3; CDR3 protein: AIMGRGNEQF